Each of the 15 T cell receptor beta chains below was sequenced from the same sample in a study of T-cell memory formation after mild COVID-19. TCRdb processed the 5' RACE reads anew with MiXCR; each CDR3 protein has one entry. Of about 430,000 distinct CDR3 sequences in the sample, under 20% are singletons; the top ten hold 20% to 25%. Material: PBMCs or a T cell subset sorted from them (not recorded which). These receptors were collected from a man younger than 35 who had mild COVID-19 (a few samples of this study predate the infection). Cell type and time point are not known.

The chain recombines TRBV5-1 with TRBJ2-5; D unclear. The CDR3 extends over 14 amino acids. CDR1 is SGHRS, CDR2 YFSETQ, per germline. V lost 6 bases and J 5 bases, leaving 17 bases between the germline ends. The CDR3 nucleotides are TGCGCCAGCACCCCGCGTGGGCAGCTGGAGACCCAGTACTTC. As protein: CASTPRGQLETQYF.

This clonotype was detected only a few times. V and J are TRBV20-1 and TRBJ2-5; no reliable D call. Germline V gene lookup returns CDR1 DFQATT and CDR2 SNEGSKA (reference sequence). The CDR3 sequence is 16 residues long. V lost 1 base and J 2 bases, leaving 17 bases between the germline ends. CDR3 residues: CSARGGILAFQETQYF. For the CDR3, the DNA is TGCAGTGCTAGAGGAGGTATCCTGGCGTTTCAAGAGACCCAGTACTTC.

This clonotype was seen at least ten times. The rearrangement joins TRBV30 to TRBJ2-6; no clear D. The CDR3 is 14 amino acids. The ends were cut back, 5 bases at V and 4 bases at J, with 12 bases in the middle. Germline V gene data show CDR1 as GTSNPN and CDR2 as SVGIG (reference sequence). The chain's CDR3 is CAWGLTGGANVLTF. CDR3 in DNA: TGTGCCTGGGGGCTTACCGGGGGGGCCAACGTCCTGACTTTC. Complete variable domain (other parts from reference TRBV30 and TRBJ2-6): SQTIHQWPATLVQPVGSPLSLECTVEGTSNPNLYWYRQAAGRGLQLLFYSVGIGQISSEVPQNLSASRPQDRQFILSSKKLLLSDSGFYLCAWGLTGGANVLTFGAGSRLTVL.

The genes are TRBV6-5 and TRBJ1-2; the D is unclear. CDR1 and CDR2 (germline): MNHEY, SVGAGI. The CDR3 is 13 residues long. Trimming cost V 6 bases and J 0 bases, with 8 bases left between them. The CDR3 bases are TGTGCCAGCAGACATGAAGCTAACTATGGCTACACCTTC. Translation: CASRHEANYGYTF.

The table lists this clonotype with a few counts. The chain's CDR3 is CASSLMNPGITGELFF. The CDR3 DNA reads TGTGCCAGCAGCTTAATGAACCCGGGTATAACCGGGGAGCTGTTTTTT. This rearrangement joins TRBV7-2 to TRBJ2-2; no reliable D call. Trimming cost V 2 bases and J 5 bases, with 15 bases left between them. CDR1 is SGHTA, CDR2 FQGNSA, per germline. There are 16 residues in the CDR3.

The CDR3 loop is CASTVTSGATGELFF. The CDR3 region has the DNA TGTGCCAGCACCGTGACTAGCGGGGCCACCGGGGAGCTGTTTTTT. This chain joins TRBV7-2 and TRBJ2-2; 11 nucleotides match TRBD2. This CDR3 comprises 15 residues. Germline V lookup: CDR1 SGHTA, CDR2 FQGNSA. The trim removed 7 bases at V and 4 bases at J, leaving 5 bases unmatched.

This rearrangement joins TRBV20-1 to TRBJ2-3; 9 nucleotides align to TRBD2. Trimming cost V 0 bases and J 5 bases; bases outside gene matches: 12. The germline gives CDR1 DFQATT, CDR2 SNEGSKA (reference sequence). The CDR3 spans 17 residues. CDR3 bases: TGCAGTGCTAGAGATCCTTTGGGCGGGGGGGTTGTAGATACGCAGTATTTT. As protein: CSARDPLGGGVVDTQYF.

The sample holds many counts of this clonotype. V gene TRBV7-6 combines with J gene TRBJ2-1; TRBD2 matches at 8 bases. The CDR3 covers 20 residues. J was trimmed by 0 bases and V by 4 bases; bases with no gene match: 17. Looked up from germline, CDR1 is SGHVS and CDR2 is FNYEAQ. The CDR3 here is CASSSPTRGGPSSSYNEQFF. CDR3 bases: TGTGCCAGCAGCTCTCCGACTCGCGGGGGGCCTTCGAGCTCCTACAATGAGCAGTTCTTC.

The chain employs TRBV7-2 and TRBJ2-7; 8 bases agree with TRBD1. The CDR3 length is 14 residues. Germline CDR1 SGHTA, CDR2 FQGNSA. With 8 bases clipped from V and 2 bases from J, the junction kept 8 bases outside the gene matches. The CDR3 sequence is CASAKDRATYEQYF. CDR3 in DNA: TGTGCCAGCGCCAAGGACAGGGCGACCTACGAGCAGTACTTC.

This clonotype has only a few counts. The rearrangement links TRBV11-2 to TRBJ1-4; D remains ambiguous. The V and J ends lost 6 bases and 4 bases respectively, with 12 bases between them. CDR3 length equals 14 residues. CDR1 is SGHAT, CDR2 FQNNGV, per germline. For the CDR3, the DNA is TGTGCCAGCAGTTACCCTACGGATAATGAAAAACTGTTTTTT. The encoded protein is CASSYPTDNEKLFF.

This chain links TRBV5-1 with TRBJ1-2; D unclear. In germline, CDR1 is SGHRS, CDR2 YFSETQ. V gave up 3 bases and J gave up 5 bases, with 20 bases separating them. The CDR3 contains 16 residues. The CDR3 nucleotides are TGCGCCAGCAGCTCCAACCATGAGGGAACGGGGTATGGCTACACCTTC. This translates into CASSSNHEGTGYGYTF.

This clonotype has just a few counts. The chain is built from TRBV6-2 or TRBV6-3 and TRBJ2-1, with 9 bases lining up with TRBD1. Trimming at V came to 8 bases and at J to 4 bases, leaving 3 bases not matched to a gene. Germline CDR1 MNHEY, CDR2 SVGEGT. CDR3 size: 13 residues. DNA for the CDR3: TGTGCCAGCCGAGGACAGGGGTACAATGAGCAGTTCTTC. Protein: CASRGQGYNEQFF.

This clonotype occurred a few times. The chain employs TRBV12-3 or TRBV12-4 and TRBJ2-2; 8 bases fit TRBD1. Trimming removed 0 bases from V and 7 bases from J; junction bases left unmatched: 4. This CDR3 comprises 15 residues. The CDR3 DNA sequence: TGTGCCAGCAGTTTAGCGACAGGGGTTCACGGGGAGCTGTTTTTT. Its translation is CASSLATGVHGELFF.

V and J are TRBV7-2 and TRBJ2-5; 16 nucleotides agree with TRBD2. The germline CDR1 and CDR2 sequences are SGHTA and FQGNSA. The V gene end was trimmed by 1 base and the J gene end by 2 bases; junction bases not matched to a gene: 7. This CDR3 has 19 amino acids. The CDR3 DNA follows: TGTGCCAGCAGCTTAGTTGGGACTAGCGGGGGGGCCAGGCAAGAGACCCAGTACTTC. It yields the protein CASSLVGTSGGARQETQYF.

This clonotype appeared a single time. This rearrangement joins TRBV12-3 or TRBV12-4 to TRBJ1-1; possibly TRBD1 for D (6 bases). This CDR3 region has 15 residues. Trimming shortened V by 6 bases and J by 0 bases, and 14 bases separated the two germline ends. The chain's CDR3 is CASSGAGAMNTEAFF. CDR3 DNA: TGTGCCAGCAGCGGGGCGGGGGCAATGAACACTGAAGCTTTCTTT.